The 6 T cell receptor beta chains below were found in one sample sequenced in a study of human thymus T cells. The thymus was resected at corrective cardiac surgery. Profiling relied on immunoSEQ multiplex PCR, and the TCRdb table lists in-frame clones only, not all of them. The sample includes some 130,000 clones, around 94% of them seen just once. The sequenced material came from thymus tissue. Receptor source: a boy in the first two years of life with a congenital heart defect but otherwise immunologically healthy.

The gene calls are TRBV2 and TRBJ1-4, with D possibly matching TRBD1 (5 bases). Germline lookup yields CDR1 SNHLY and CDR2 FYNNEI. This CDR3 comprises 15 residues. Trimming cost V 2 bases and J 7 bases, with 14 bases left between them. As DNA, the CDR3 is TGTGCCAGCAGTGAAATTGGCAGGGAGGGTGAAAAACTGTTTTTT. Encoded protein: CASSEIGREGEKLFF.

CDR3 sequence reads: CAIIQPSYEQYF. Here the CDR3 DNA reads TGTGCCATAATACAACCCTCCTACGAGCAGTACTTC. The chain couples TRBV7-9 to TRBJ2-7; no clear D gene. The CDR3 runs to 12 residues. The germline V gene encodes CDR1 SEHNR and CDR2 FQNEAQ (reference sequence). The ends were cut back, 10 bases at V and 0 bases at J, with 10 bases in the middle.

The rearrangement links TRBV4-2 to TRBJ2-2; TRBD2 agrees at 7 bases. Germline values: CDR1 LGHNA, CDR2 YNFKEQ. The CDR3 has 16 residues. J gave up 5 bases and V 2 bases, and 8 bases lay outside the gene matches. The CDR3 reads CASSQLERTSTGELFF. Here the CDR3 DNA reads TGTGCCAGCAGCCAACTCGAAAGGACTAGTACCGGGGAGCTGTTTTTT.

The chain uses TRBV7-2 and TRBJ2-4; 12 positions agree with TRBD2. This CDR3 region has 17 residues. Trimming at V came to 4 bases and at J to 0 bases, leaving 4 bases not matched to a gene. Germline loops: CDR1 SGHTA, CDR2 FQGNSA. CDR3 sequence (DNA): TGTGCCAGCAGCTACCTAGCGGGGGGGACAGCCAAAAACATTCAGTACTTC. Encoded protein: CASSYLAGGTAKNIQYF.

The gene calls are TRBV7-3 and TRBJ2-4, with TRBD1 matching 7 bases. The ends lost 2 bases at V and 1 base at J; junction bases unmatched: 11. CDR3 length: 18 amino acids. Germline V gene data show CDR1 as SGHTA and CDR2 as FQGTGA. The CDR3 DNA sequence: TGTGCCAGCAGCTTATCTAAGGTTGAGGGGGCGGCCAAAAACATTCAGTACTTC. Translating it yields CASSLSKVEGAAKNIQYF.

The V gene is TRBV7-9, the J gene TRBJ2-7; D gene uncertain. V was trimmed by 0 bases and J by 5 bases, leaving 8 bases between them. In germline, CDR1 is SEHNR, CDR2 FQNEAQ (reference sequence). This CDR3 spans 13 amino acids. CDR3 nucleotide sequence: TGTGCCAGCAGCTTAGCGTTAGAAAACGAGCAGTACTTC. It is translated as CASSLALENEQYF.